The clone carrying this T cell receptor beta chain was seen more than once but under ten times. V was cut by 4 bases and J by 2 bases, with 7 bases left in between. This CDR3 is 12 amino acids long. Germline CDR1 and CDR2: SQVTM and ANQGSEA. The data originate from a study of blood T cells in healthy people across ages. Primers used in a second PCR of roughly 6 to 11 cycles were a sample-barcoded 5' primer and a J-beta primer mix. Every cDNA molecule carried a tag from a template-switch adaptor bearing 12 random nucleotides. TCRdb used MiXCR to reprocess the 5' RACE reads, holding one entry per CDR3 protein. The profile covers 1.5 million or so distinct CDR3 sequences, with about 42% appearing a single time and under 5% taken by the ten largest. Healthy individuals of Caucasian origin from Russia, aged roughly 6 to 100, served as donors. Extractions gave at least 5.5 micrograms of total RNA per sample.

This chain joins TRBV29-1 and TRBJ2-3; tentative D call: TRBD2 (5 bases). This TCR came from a woman in her late teens or twenties in good health. Material: blood. The CDR3 loop is CSVGLATDTQYF. CDR3 in DNA: TGCAGCGTTGGTCTAGCCACAGATACGCAGTATTTT.